Presented here are 7 T cell receptor beta chains from one specimen sequenced in a study of blood T cell repertoires in COVID-19. Sequencing used immunoSEQ multiplex PCR; TCRdb keeps in-frame clones, though not all of them. The sample carries 150,000 or so clones, under 85% recorded once. Material: peripheral blood. These TCRs come from a man aged 70-80 years who had recovered from COVID-19.

The chain links TRBV6-6 to TRBJ2-7; 13 nucleotides align to TRBD2. The ends lost 5 bases at V and 0 bases at J; junction bases unmatched: 1. There are 15 residues in the CDR3. Per germline, CDR1 MNHNY and CDR2 SVGAGI (reference sequence). The CDR3 loop reads CASSRTSGSSYEQYF. In DNA, the CDR3 is TGTGCCAGCAGTCGGACTAGCGGGAGCTCCTACGAGCAGTACTTC.

J is TRBJ1-1 and V is TRBV12-3 or TRBV12-4, with D possibly being TRBD1 (5 bases). V shed 5 bases and J shed 7 bases, with 11 bases lying between them. This CDR3 has 12 residues. CDR3 nucleotides: TGTGCCAGCAGTAGGGGAGGCCATGAAGCTTTCTTT. Its protein product is CASSRGGHEAFF.

V is TRBV28 and J is TRBJ2-7; the D gene is possibly TRBD1 (6 bases). The CDR3 extends over 17 amino acids. Deletions cut 7 bases from V and 0 bases from J, with 22 bases between. Germline V gives CDR1 MDHEN, CDR2 SYDVKM. The CDR3 DNA follows: TGTGCCAGCAAACCGCGCGACCGGGACACGCACTCCTACGAGCAGTACTTC. Translation: CASKPRDRDTHSYEQYF.

This chain links TRBV6-6 with TRBJ1-2; perhaps TRBD1 as D (6 bases). Germline CDR1 reads MNHNY; CDR2 reads SVGAGI (reference sequence). The length of the CDR3 is 11 residues. V was trimmed by 5 bases and J by 6 bases, leaving 7 bases between them. CDR3 DNA sequence: TGTGCCAGCAGTCCAGGGGATGGCTACACCTTC. Its translation is CASSPGDGYTF.

This clone came up many times. The rearrangement links TRBV28 to TRBJ2-1, with 7 nucleotides matching TRBD1. The CDR3 length is 16 residues. V lost 3 bases to trimming and J lost 6 bases; unmatched junction nucleotides: 11. Germline assignment: CDR1 MDHEN and CDR2 SYDVKM. This CDR3 reads CASSFPTGRQGNEQFF. The CDR3 DNA reads TGTGCCAGCAGTTTTCCCACGGGGCGACAGGGCAATGAGCAGTTCTTC.

V is TRBV4-1 and J is TRBJ2-7, with D possibly TRBD1 on 6 matching bases. Germline V gives CDR1 MGHRA, CDR2 YSYEKL. The length of the CDR3 is 16 residues. The ends were cut back, 4 bases at V and 2 bases at J, with 18 bases in the middle. The chain's CDR3 is CASSPRTAVDPYEQYF. The CDR3 DNA is TGCGCCAGCAGCCCCCGGACAGCCGTTGATCCCTACGAGCAGTACTTC.

The chain combines TRBV5-1 with TRBJ2-7; D not certain. Trimming removed 3 bases at V and 5 bases at J, with 15 bases between. Germline CDR1 reads SGHRS; CDR2 reads YFSETQ. CDR3 size: 14 residues. The CDR3 DNA reads TGCGCCAGCAGCTCGAGGAGCGCCGGCAACGAGCAGTACTTC. It codes for CASSSRSAGNEQYF. Complete variable domain (other parts from reference TRBV5-1 and TRBJ2-7): KAGVTQTPRYLIKTRGQQVTLSCSPISGHRSVSWYQQTPGQGLQFLFEYFSETQRNKGNFPGRFSGRQFSNSRSEMNVSTLELGDSALYLCASSSRSAGNEQYFGPGTRLTVT.